This TCR beta chain was profiled in a study of early T cells in non-severe SARS-CoV-2 infection. Turning to the study itself: Sequencing targeted bulk RNA from unsorted whole blood, leaving chains unpaired.

Points on this clonotype: What it recognizes is unknown.

The CDR3 spans 14 residues. Germline-derived CDR1 and CDR2 are MNHEY and SMNVEV (reference sequence). Trimming took 7 bases from V and 2 from J, leaving 14 bases between them. Study-level results: Matching results from VDJdb favored anti-spike CD8 responses, leaving private and CD4 specificities undetected.

cDNA molecules, individually, were tagged with unique molecular identifiers. TCRdb reprocessed the 5' RACE reads with MiXCR, giving one entry per CDR3 protein. The repertoire includes some 77,000 distinct CDR3 sequences, about 9.6% of them detected once, and 4.8% sits in the top ten. This sequence joins TRBV27 and TRBJ1-1; D perhaps matches TRBD1 (6 bases). This TCR was sampled from an adult who was a healthcare worker with PCR-confirmed SARS-CoV-2 infection or an uninfected control (not recorded which). The sequenced material came from whole blood. The CDR3 loop reads CASIRDTQNTEAFF. CDR3 DNA sequence: TGTGCCAGCATCCGGGACACCCAAAACACTGAAGCTTTCTTT.